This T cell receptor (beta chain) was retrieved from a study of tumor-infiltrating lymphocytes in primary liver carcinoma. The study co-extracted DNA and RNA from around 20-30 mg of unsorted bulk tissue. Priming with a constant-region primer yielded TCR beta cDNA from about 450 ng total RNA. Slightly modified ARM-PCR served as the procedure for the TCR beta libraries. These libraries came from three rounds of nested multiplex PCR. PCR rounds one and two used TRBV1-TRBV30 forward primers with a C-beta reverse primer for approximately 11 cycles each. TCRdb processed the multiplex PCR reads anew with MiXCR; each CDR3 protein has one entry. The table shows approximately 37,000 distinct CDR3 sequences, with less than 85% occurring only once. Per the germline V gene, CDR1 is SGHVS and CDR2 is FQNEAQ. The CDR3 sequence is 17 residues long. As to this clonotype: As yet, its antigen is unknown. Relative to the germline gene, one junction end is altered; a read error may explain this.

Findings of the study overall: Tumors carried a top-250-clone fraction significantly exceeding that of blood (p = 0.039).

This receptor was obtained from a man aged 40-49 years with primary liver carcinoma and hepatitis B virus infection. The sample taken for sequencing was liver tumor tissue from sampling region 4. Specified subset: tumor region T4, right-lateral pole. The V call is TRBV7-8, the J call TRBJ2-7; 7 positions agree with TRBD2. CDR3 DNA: TGTGCCATCAGCCTGAAGGGAGGGAGTACAGTTACCCTCGAGCAGTACTTC. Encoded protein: CAISLKGGSTVTLEQYF.